This paragraph covers one T cell receptor (beta chain) sequence. The antigen is undetermined. Primers for the PCR totalled 60 Vbeta and 13 Jbeta. Libraries were prepared by immunoSEQ multiplex PCR; TCRdb keeps only in-frame clonotypes and omits some of them. The profile shows fewer than 85,000 clones, around 72% of them singletons. Healthy bone marrow donors supplied every sample. This sample is part of a study of cytomegalovirus exposure and HLA in healthy donors. General observations from the study: Most subjects' HLA-A and HLA-B alleles were reportedly predicted from TCR beta sequences. Donor immune exposure was known only as CMV serostatus. Diagnosis of cytomegalovirus status made by the classifier reportedly showed high specificity and sensitivity.

This CDR3 region has 15 residues. In germline, CDR1 is ENHRY, CDR2 SYGVKD. V gave up 0 bases and J gave up 9 bases, with 12 bases separating them. The chain combines TRBV10-3 with TRBJ1-6; a possible D gene is TRBD1 (5 bases). The origin of this receptor is a woman in her thirties or forties in good health and CMV-seropositive. The sample taken for sequencing was PBMCs. The CDR3 here is CAISESVGRGSPLHF. CDR3 coding DNA: TGTGCCATCAGTGAGTCCGTAGGGAGGGGTTCACCCCTCCACTTT.